The next 20 T cell receptor beta chains were all read from a single sample in a study of identical twins. In TCRdb, the 5' RACE reads were re-called with MiXCR into one record per CDR3 protein. The table includes 510,000 or so distinct CDR3 sequences, 13% to 15% detected once. The same sample was also studied in work on yellow fever vaccine responses in identical twins.

The sequenced material came from CD4+ T cells sorted from blood. The origin of the receptors is a woman between 18 and 29 years old in good health.

The sample holds many counts of this clonotype. This sequence joins TRBV24-1 and TRBJ2-1, with D perhaps TRBD2 (6 bases). Germline CDR1 is KGHDR and CDR2 is SFDVKD. The CDR3 contains 15 residues. Trimming left V 4 bases short and J 7 bases short, with 16 bases between. The CDR3 loop is CATSDPTTRTNEQFF. The CDR3 DNA reads TGTGCCACCAGTGACCCGACGACTAGGACGAATGAGCAGTTCTTC.

The genes are TRBV12-3 or TRBV12-4 and TRBJ2-7; tentatively, D is TRBD1 (6 bases). CDR3 size: 16 residues. Deletions cut 5 bases from V and 4 bases from J, with 21 bases between. This chain's CDR3 is CASSPPGHFSAYEQYF. Written as DNA, the CDR3 is TGTGCCAGCAGTCCACCGGGACATTTTTCCGCTTACGAGCAGTACTTC.

This clonotype was recorded only once. The rearrangement links TRBV3-1 to TRBJ2-2; 9 positions match TRBD1. V was clipped by 4 bases and J by 6 bases; unmatched bases: 9. Per the germline V gene, CDR1 is LGHDT and CDR2 is YNNKEL (reference sequence). The CDR3 totals 16 residues. DNA of the CDR3: TGTGCCAGCAGCCTCGCCGGGACAGGGAGTGCCGGGGAGCTGTTTTTT. Amino acid sequence: CASSLAGTGSAGELFF.

This clonotype was counted only a few times. V usage is TRBV27 and J usage is TRBJ2-1, with TRBD2 matching 8 bases. J gave up 8 bases and V 4 bases, and 10 bases lay outside the gene matches. CDR1 MNHEY and CDR2 SMNVEV come from the germline V gene (reference sequence). The CDR3 sequence is 15 residues long. This CDR3 is CASSSRGLGLDEQFF. CDR3 coding DNA: TGTGCCAGCAGTTCCAGGGGACTAGGCCTGGATGAGCAGTTCTTC.

This clonotype was observed many times. The chain joins TRBV12-3 or TRBV12-4 to TRBJ1-1, with D perhaps TRBD1 (5 bases). The CDR3 runs to 14 residues. Trimming removed 5 bases from V and 0 bases from J, with 10 bases in between. This CDR3 reads CASSRTPMNTEAFF. In DNA form, the CDR3 reads TGTGCCAGCAGTCGGACACCCATGAACACTGAAGCTTTCTTT.

The V gene is TRBV20-1, the J gene TRBJ1-4; D uncertain. The CDR3 runs to 13 residues. Between the trimmed V and J ends, which lost 0 bases and 7 bases, there was a span of 9 bases. Germline V gene data show CDR1 as DFQATT and CDR2 as SNEGSKA (reference sequence). CDR3 protein: CSARDLVGEKLFF. DNA of the CDR3: TGCAGTGCTAGAGATCTCGTAGGTGAAAAACTGTTTTTT.

The chain links TRBV5-1 to TRBJ2-1; D is undetermined. Germline values: CDR1 SGHRS, CDR2 YFSETQ. Trimming stripped 3 bases from V and 0 bases from J, with 13 bases between. This CDR3 is built from 16 residues. CDR3 protein: CASSSIFTSSYNEQFF. As DNA, the CDR3 is TGCGCCAGCAGCTCGATCTTCACAAGCTCCTACAATGAGCAGTTCTTC.

This chain connects TRBV11-2 to TRBJ2-3; TRBD2 might be the D (6 bases). This CDR3 is 14 amino acids long. Per germline, CDR1 SGHAT and CDR2 FQNNGV. V shed 2 bases and J shed 4 bases, with 10 bases lying between them. DNA of the CDR3: TGTGCCAGCAGCTTACTACTAGCCCCAGATACGCAGTATTTT. Its translation is CASSLLLAPDTQYF.

The genes are TRBV24-1 and TRBJ2-5; TRBD2 agrees at 9 bases. The CDR3 covers 15 residues. CDR1 is KGHDR, CDR2 SFDVKD, per germline. V lost 3 bases to trimming and J lost 4 bases; unmatched junction nucleotides: 5. CDR3 DNA: TGTGCCACCAGTGATAAAATAGCGGGAGTAGAGACCCAGTACTTC. This sequence encodes CATSDKIAGVETQYF.

This clonotype appeared a few times. V usage is TRBV7-2 and J usage is TRBJ1-6, with D maybe TRBD1 (6 bases). V lost 1 base, J lost 6 bases, and 10 bases lay in between. The CDR3 loop spans 15 amino acids. Looked up from germline, CDR1 is SGHTA and CDR2 is FQGNSA. The CDR3 DNA follows: TGTGCCAGCAGCTTAGGTGGACAGATTAATTCACCCCTCCACTTT. Protein product: CASSLGGQINSPLHF.

The rearrangement uses TRBV7-2 and TRBJ2-2, with TRBD2 matching over 8 bases. CDR3 length: 16 residues. V lost 6 bases, J lost 4 bases, and 10 bases stayed unmatched. Germline lookup yields CDR1 SGHTA and CDR2 FQGNSA. The CDR3 DNA follows: TGTGCCAGCAGTTCTGTAGCGGGGAGGGGCACCGGGGAGCTGTTTTTT. Its translation is CASSSVAGRGTGELFF.

This clonotype was counted only a few times. This chain joins TRBV15 and TRBJ1-1; D uncertain. CDR3 length equals 14 residues. Per germline, CDR1 LNHNV and CDR2 YYDKDF (reference sequence). V lost 0 bases and J lost 4, with 9 bases in between. CDR3 residues: CATSRDTSGTEAFF. CDR3 nucleotide sequence: TGTGCCACCAGCAGAGATACGAGCGGCACTGAAGCTTTCTTT.

The genes are TRBV18 and TRBJ2-1; 7 bases are shared with TRBD2. The CDR3 length is 16 residues. Germline trimming cut 2 bases from V and 8 bases from J; bases unmatched to any gene: 12. Germline-derived CDR1 and CDR2 are KGHSH and LQKENI. CDR3 in amino acids: CASSPKSTSAGDEQFF. CDR3 in DNA: TGTGCCAGCTCACCAAAGTCTACTAGCGCGGGCGATGAGCAGTTCTTC.

The chain employs TRBV10-1 and TRBJ2-7; possibly TRBD2 for D (5 bases). Germline V lookup: CDR1 WNHNN, CDR2 SYGVQD (reference sequence). The V end was cut by 2 bases, the J end by 2 bases, with 10 bases between. The CDR3 loop spans 14 amino acids. The CDR3 here is CASSEDYPPYEQYF. CDR3 coding DNA: TGCGCCAGCAGTGAGGACTACCCCCCCTACGAGCAGTACTTC.

This clonotype came up a few times. V gene TRBV29-1 combines with J gene TRBJ2-3; TRBD1 matches 7 bases. The CDR3 runs 14 residues. Germline CDR1 reads SQVTM; CDR2 reads ANQGSEA. V was pared by 6 bases and J by 2 bases, with 8 bases of the junction left unmatched. CDR3 DNA sequence: TGCAGCGTACCTCCGGGACAGACCACAGATACGCAGTATTTT. Translating it yields CSVPPGQTTDTQYF.

This rearrangement joins TRBV5-1 to TRBJ2-5; 8 nucleotides line up with TRBD1. Trimming took 3 bases from V and 3 from J; bases not matched to a gene: 4. This CDR3 comprises 14 residues. CDR1 and CDR2 (germline): SGHRS, YFSETQ. CDR3 bases: TGCGCCAGCAGCTCGACAGGGGTTAAAGAGACCCAGTACTTC. Translating gives CASSSTGVKETQYF.

V usage is TRBV19 and J usage is TRBJ2-5; 7 bases line up with TRBD2. The J segment lost 2 bases and the V segment lost 1 base, leaving 7 bases of the junction unmatched. The CDR3 is 16 residues long. Germline-derived CDR1 and CDR2 are LNHDA and SQIVND (reference sequence). CDR3 in amino acids: CASSIGLAVMQETQYF. The CDR3 DNA follows: TGTGCCAGTAGTATAGGGCTAGCGGTGATGCAAGAGACCCAGTACTTC.

J is TRBJ2-2 and V is TRBV24-1, with D perhaps assigned TRBD1 or TRBD2 (5 bases each). The germline CDR1 and CDR2 sequences are KGHDR and SFDVKD. The CDR3 runs 14 residues. V was pared by 0 bases and J by 7 bases, with 8 bases between. The DNA of the CDR3 is TGTGCCACCAGTGATTTGCGGGGCGGCGGGGAGCTGTTTTTT. Protein product: CATSDLRGGGELFF.

The chain employs TRBV20-1 and TRBJ2-1; 8 bases fit TRBD2. This CDR3 contains 16 residues. J gave up 3 bases and V 0 bases, and 7 bases lay outside the gene matches. Germline V gene sequence: CDR1 DFQATT, CDR2 SNEGSKA (reference sequence). Here the CDR3 reads CSARDLGLAGYNEQFF. In DNA, the CDR3 is TGCAGTGCTAGAGATCTAGGGCTAGCGGGCTACAATGAGCAGTTCTTC.

This clonotype turned up a few times. The CDR3, as DNA: TGTGCCAGCAGCGTAGGGGGCACCACTGAAGCTTTCTTT. Residues: CASSVGGTTEAFF. The chain is built from TRBV9 and TRBJ1-1; D may be TRBD1 (5 bases). The V gene's germline CDR1 is SGDLS and CDR2 YYNGEE. The CDR3 is 13 residues long. Trimming removed 0 bases at V and 4 bases at J, with 7 bases between.